This TCR beta chain is drawn from a study of blood T cells in healthy people across ages. Findings and caveats of the study: Significant beta diversity loss was already apparent by age roughly 44, declining roughly linearly. The study regarded diversity estimates from one million T cells as underestimates.

PCR was performed a second time for about 6 to 12 cycles using a sample-barcoded 5' primer and a J-beta primer mix. TCRdb itself ran the 5' RACE reads through MiXCR, one entry per CDR3 protein. Here the sample spans some 670,000 distinct CDR3 sequences, over 40% being singletons. In germline, CDR1 is DFQATT, CDR2 SNEGSKA (reference sequence). The CDR3 is 13 residues long. Trimming took off 5 bases at V and 5 bases at J, with 15 bases between the two ends. In its sample, this clonotype was seen once. No antigen is known for it. Russia was home to the donors, healthy Caucasian individuals aged 6 to 90. The genes are TRBV20-1 and TRBJ1-2; D is perhaps TRBD1 (5 bases). This sequence was found in a woman over 75 in good health. Sequencing input: blood. CDR3 residues: CSAGVGTEYGYTF. CDR3 in DNA: TGCAGTGCTGGGGTGGGGACTGAGTATGGCTACACCTTC.